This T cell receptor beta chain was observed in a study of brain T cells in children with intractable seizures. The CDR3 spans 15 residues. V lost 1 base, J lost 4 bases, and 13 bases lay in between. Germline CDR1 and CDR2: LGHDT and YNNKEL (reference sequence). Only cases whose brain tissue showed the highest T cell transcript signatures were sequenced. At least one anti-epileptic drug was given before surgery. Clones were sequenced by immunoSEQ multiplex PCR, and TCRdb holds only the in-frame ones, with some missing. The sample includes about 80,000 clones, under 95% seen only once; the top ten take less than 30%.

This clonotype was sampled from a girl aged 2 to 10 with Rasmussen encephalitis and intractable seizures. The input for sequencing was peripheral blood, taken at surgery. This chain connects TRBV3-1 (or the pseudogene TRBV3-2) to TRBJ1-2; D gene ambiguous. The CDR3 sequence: CASSQGYRGGYGYTF. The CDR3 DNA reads TGTGCCAGCAGCCAAGGCTACCGGGGAGGCTATGGCTACACCTTC.